This T cell receptor (beta chain) was documented in a study of cytomegalovirus exposure and HLA in healthy donors. 13 Jbeta primers and 60 Vbeta primers were used for the PCR. Authors' methods: An analysis that came later counted approximately 76 million unique TCR beta chains, around 12 million shared. Assay used: immunoSEQ multiplex PCR; TCRdb lists only in-frame clones, some missing. Clone size and V and J calls were adopted from that table, with D and trimming inferred from the DNA. The sample consists of about 120,000 clones, roughly three quarters of them appearing once. The length of the CDR3 is 17 residues. J was trimmed by 2 bases and V by 4 bases; bases with no gene match: 8. Germline V gene lookup returns CDR1 SGHDT and CDR2 YYEEEE.

The rearrangement joins TRBV5-6 to TRBJ1-5, with 11 bases identical to TRBD1. What was sequenced was PBMCs. This receptor was obtained from a man aged 25-40 years in good health and CMV-seropositive. The CDR3 here is CASSRRDRGRGNQPQHF. The CDR3 DNA reads TGTGCCAGCAGCCGCCGGGACAGGGGGAGAGGCAATCAGCCCCAGCATTTT.